These T cell receptor beta chains were read from a single sample in a study of neoadjuvant nivolumab and ipilimumab in lung cancer. Measured with immunoSEQ multiplex PCR; TCRdb has only the in-frame clones, and not every one. The sample consists of about 27,000 clones, about 75% of them appearing once. This sample comprised tumor tissue, obtained after neoadjuvant nivolumab, alone or with ipilimumab, at or shortly before surgery. These receptors originate from an adult with non-small cell lung cancer. CDR3s include the opening cysteine and the closing phenylalanine or tryptophan. Each record gives: J gene, V gene, CDR3 length, D gene, clone size, CDR3 DNA, CDR3 protein. A D gene is named only where the DNA matches it firmly. Rows may omit the clone size; those that give it use once, few, many or a size class.

>TRBJ2-7|TRBV18|14|TRBD1|.
TGTGCCAGCTCATCAGACAGGGTCTCCTACGAGCAGTACTTC
CASSSDRVSYEQYF
>TRBJ2-5|TRBV5-6|13|.|once
TGTGCCAGCAGCTCTCGGGACTCCGTAACCCAGTACTTC
CASSSRDSVTQYF
>TRBJ1-1|TRBV29-1|12|.|few
TGCAGCGTTGTTCGGGGGGAAACTGAAGCTTTCTTT
CSVVRGETEAFF
>TRBJ2-5|TRBV5-6|16|TRBD1|.
TGTGCCAGCAGCTTGATCGGGACAGGTTCGCAAGAGACCCAGTACTTC
CASSLIGTGSQETQYF
>TRBJ2-2|TRBV6-5|15|.|.
TGTGCCAGCAGTGCCGGGGGGCGGACCACCGGGGAGCTGTTTTTT
CASSAGGRTTGELFF
>TRBJ2-2|TRBV7-3|18|.|.
TGTGCCAGCAGCCTCCTCCCCCGGTGGGGGCAGGGCACCGGGGAGCTGTTTTTT
CASSLLPRWGQGTGELFF
>TRBJ1-1|TRBV7-9|14|TRBD1|.
TGTGCCAGCAGCTTGGGACAGCCTAACACTGAAGCTTTCTTT
CASSLGQPNTEAFF
>TRBJ1-3|TRBV5-4|15|.|.
TGTGCCAGCAGCCTCTATGGGGGCTCTGGAAACACCATATATTTT
CASSLYGGSGNTIYF
>TRBJ1-1|TRBV5-6|15|.|.
TGTGCCAGCAGCCCAGGGGTCGGGTTGAACACTGAAGCTTTCTTT
CASSPGVGLNTEAFF
>TRBJ1-3|TRBV7-9|14|.|.
TGTGCCAGCAGCTTACAGGGCGGAGGAAACACCATATATTTT
CASSLQGGGNTIYF
>TRBJ2-2|TRBV10-2|17|TRBD2|.
TGCGCCAGCAGTCTTGCCGCGGGGGAATTGAACACCGGGGAGCTGTTTTTT
CASSLAAGELNTGELFF
>TRBJ1-2|TRBV4-2|15|.|.
TGTGCCAGCAGCCAAGATCGGGCCTTTAACTATGGCTACACCTTC
CASSQDRAFNYGYTF
>TRBJ1-2|TRBV6-5|15|TRBD1|medium-sized
TGTGCCAGCAGTCCAAAGACAGGGGCTGGCTATGGCTACACCTTC
CASSPKTGAGYGYTF
>TRBJ2-7|TRBV7-9|14|.|.
TGTGCCAGCAGCTTAGGGACAGCGACCTACGAGCAGTACTTC
CASSLGTATYEQYF
>TRBJ1-4|TRBV4-2|15|.|few
TGTGCCAGCAGCCAACCACAGAGGACTAATGAAAAACTGTTTTTT
CASSQPQRTNEKLFF
>TRBJ2-5|TRBV11-2|15|.|once
TGTGCCAGCAGCTTACGCGGCGGGGACCAAGAGACCCAGTACTTC
CASSLRGGDQETQYF
>TRBJ2-7|TRBV10-3|16|TRBD1|few
TGTGCCATCAGTGAGTCGAGGTTACAGGGGGCGTACGAGCAGTACTTC
CAISESRLQGAYEQYF
>TRBJ2-3|TRBV6-1|17|.|.
TGTGCCAGCAGTGAAGGGTCCCGGGACTCCAGCACAGATACGCAGTATTTT
CASSEGSRDSSTDTQYF
>TRBJ2-7|TRBV19|13|TRBD2|.
TGTGCCAGTAGCAGCGGGGGGGGATACGAGCAGTACTTC
CASSSGGGYEQYF
>TRBJ2-5|TRBV18|14|.|.
TGTGCCAGCTCGAAAGGGGGTACAGGAGAGACCCAGTACTTC
CASSKGGTGETQYF
>TRBJ2-6|TRBV5-1|18|.|.
TGCGCCAGCAGCTTGGCGGGGCCAAGGGTGTTTGGGGCCAACGTCCTGACTTTC
CASSLAGPRVFGANVLTF
>TRBJ1-4|TRBV5-5|14|.|once
TGTGCCAGCAGCTTAGACCCGGGGGGTGAAAAACTGTTTTTT
CASSLDPGGEKLFF
>TRBJ2-5|TRBV7-9|13|TRBD2|few
TGTGCCAGCAGCTTAACCTCGGGGGGGGCCCAGTACTTC
CASSLTSGGAQYF
>TRBJ1-5|TRBV29-1|18|.|.
TGCAGCGTTTCTTTGACAGGTATCCCGGGGGATAGCAATCAGCCCCAGCATTTT
CSVSLTGIPGDSNQPQHF
>TRBJ2-3|TRBV5-5|13|TRBD1|few
TGTGCCAGCAAGGGGGCGCGTCAAGATACGCAGTATTTT
CASKGARQDTQYF
>TRBJ1-2|TRBV5-1|15|TRBD1|.
TGCGCCAGCAGCTTGGATGGGACAGGGGCCTATGGCTACACCTTC
CASSLDGTGAYGYTF
>TRBJ1-2|TRBV28|16|.|.
TGTGCCAGCAGCAAACCTCCGGGACCGAGACTATATGGCTACACCTTC
CASSKPPGPRLYGYTF
>TRBJ2-2|TRBV4-1|15|.|.
TGCGCCAGCAGCCAAGAAAATCGAGGCACCGGGGAGCTGTTTTTT
CASSQENRGTGELFF
>TRBJ1-2|TRBV29-1|13|.|.
TGCAGCGTAGACAGACTGGAAGACTATGGCTACACCTTC
CSVDRLEDYGYTF
>TRBJ2-4|TRBV12-5|14|TRBD2|.
TGTGCTAGTGGCACCGGGGGGGACTACAACATTCAGTACTTC
CASGTGGDYNIQYF
>TRBJ2-7|TRBV5-1|16|TRBD1|.
TGCGCCAGCAGCTTGGCCCCAGGACAGGGAGAGTACGAGCAGTACTTC
CASSLAPGQGEYEQYF
>TRBJ1-1|TRBV19|13|.|.
TGTGCCAGTAGTACGAACAGGGCCACTGAAGCTTTCTTT
CASSTNRATEAFF
>TRBJ2-7|TRBV27|15|.|.
TGTGCCAGCAGTTTATGGTCCAGGTCCCCCTACGAGCAGTACTTC
CASSLWSRSPYEQYF
>TRBJ1-2|TRBV29-1|14|.|.
TGCAGCGTTGAAGACAGGTTAGCTAACTATGGCTACACCTTC
CSVEDRLANYGYTF
>TRBJ1-3|TRBV5-1|16|.|.
TGCGCCAGCAGCTTGGAAGGAGGGGTGAATGGAAACACCATATATTTT
CASSLEGGVNGNTIYF
>TRBJ2-7|TRBV19|14|.|.
TGTGCCAGTAGTATAGTCCCCCGGGGAGGCGAGCAGTACTTC
CASSIVPRGGEQYF